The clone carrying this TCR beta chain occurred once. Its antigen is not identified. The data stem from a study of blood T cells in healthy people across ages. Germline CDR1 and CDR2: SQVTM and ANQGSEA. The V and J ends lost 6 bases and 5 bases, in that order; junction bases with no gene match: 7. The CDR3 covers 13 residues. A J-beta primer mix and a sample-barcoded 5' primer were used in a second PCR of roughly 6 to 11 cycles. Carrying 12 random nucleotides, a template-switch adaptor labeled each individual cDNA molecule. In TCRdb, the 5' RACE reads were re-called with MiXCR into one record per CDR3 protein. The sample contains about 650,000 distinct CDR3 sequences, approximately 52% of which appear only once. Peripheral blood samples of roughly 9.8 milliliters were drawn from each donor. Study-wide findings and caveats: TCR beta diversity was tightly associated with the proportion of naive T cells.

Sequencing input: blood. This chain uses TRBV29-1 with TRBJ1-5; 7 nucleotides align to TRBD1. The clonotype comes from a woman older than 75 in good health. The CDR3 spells CSVGQALDQPQHF. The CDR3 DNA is TGCAGCGTAGGACAGGCTTTGGATCAGCCCCAGCATTTT.